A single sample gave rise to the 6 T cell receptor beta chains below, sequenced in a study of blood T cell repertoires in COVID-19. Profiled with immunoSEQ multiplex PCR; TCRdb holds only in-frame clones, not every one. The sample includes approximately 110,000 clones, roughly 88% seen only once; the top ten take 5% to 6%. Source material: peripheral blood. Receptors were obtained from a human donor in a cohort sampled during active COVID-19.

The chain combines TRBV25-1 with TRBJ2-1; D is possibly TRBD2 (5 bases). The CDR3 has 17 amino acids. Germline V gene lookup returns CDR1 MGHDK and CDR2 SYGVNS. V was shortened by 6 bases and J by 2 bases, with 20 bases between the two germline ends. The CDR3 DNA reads TGTGCCAGCAGAGCCTCACTCGGGGTCATCACCTACAATGAGCAGTTCTTC. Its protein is CASRASLGVITYNEQFF.

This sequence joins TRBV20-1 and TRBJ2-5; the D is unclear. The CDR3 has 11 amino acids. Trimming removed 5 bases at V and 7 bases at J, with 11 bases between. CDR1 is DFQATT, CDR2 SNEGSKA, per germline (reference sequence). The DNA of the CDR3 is TGCAGTGCTGATATATCGGGGACCCAGTACTTC. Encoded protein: CSADISGTQYF.

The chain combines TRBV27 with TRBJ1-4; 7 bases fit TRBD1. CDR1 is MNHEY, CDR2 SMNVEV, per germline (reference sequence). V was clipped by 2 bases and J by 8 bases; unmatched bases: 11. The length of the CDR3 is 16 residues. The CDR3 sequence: CASSLNWAQGVEKLFF. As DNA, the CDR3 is TGTGCCAGCAGTTTAAATTGGGCCCAGGGGGTAGAAAAACTGTTTTTT.

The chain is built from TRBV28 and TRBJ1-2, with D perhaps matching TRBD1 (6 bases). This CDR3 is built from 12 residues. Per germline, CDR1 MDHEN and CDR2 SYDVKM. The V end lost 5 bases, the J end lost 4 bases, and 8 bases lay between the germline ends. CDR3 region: CASSTGIYGYTF. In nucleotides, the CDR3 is TGTGCCAGCAGTACAGGGATCTATGGCTACACCTTC.

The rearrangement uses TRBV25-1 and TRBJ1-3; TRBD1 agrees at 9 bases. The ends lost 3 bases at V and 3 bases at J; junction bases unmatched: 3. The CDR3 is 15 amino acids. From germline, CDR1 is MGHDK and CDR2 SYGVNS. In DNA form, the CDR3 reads TGTGCCAGCAGTGAGGGGACAGGGATTGGAAACACCATATATTTT. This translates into CASSEGTGIGNTIYF.

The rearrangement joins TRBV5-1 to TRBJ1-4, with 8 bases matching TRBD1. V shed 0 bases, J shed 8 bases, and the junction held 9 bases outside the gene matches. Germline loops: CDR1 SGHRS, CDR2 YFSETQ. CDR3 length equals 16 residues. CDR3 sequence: CASSLAGQGATEKLFF. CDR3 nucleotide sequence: TGCGCCAGCAGCTTGGCCGGCCAGGGGGCGACAGAAAAACTGTTTTTT.